Following are 10 T cell receptor beta chains from one sample sequenced in a study of T cell repertoires in cytomegalovirus infection. No antigens are known for them. TCRdb itself ran the reads through MiXCR, one entry per CDR3 protein. The sample comprises more than 250,000 distinct CDR3 sequences, around 25% of which are singletons, and about 14% rests with the top ten. Sequencing was performed on cultured PBMCs, taken from culture after CMV antigen stimulation. These receptors were taken from a human donor in good health (CMV status not recorded). Some clones in this sample may be carry-over from other donors' samples.

V usage is TRBV29-1 and J usage is TRBJ2-1, with TRBD2 identical over 7 bases. The CDR3 covers 15 residues. Germline CDR1 is SQVTM and CDR2 is ANQGSEA. Trimming took 4 bases from V and 6 from J; bases not matched to a gene: 12. The CDR3 sequence is CSVGSGLVVGNEQFF. CDR3 coding DNA: TGCAGCGTTGGCTCAGGACTAGTTGTAGGCAATGAGCAGTTCTTC.

The CDR3 spells CASSLLAGVDDTQYF. The CDR3 DNA is TGTGCCAGCAGCTTACTAGCGGGAGTGGACGATACGCAGTATTTT. J is TRBJ2-3 and V is TRBV7-9; 10 positions match TRBD2. CDR1 and CDR2 (germline): SEHNR, FQNEAQ (reference sequence). The CDR3 has 15 residues. The V segment lost 2 bases and the J segment 6 bases; nucleotides outside the gene matches: 5.

This clonotype was seen at least ten times. This chain joins TRBV28 and TRBJ2-3, with 9 bases identical to TRBD2. J was trimmed by 7 bases and V by 6 bases; bases with no gene match: 17. The germline gives CDR1 MDHEN, CDR2 SYDVKM. The CDR3 length is 17 residues. The CDR3 nucleotides are TGTGCCAGCAGCCAATACGGGACTAGCCGGAGGGGAAATACGCAGTATTTT. Protein: CASSQYGTSRRGNTQYF.

Only a few counts were recorded for this clonotype. The V gene is TRBV6-6, the J gene TRBJ1-2, with no clear D. CDR1 MNHNY and CDR2 SVGAGI come from the germline V gene (reference sequence). The CDR3 has 14 amino acids. V was shortened by 2 bases and J by 4 bases, with 11 bases between the two germline ends. This CDR3 reads CASSYDLQVYGYTF. CDR3 nucleotides: TGTGCCAGCAGTTACGACCTCCAGGTCTATGGCTACACCTTC.

This clonotype was picked up a small number of times. The chain couples TRBV7-2 to TRBJ2-1; D perhaps matches TRBD2 (5 bases). V lost 1 base to trimming and J lost 6 bases, with 13 bases between them. The CDR3 is made up of 15 amino acids. CDR1 and CDR2 from the germline V gene are SGHTA and FQGNSA. The CDR3 coding sequence is TGTGCCAGCAGCTTAGTAGCGAGATCTGGCAATGAGCAGTTCTTC. It translates to CASSLVARSGNEQFF.

This chain's CDR3 is CASSPWPLSPEQYF. The CDR3 DNA is TGTGCCAGCAGCCCGTGGCCCTTATCCCCCGAGCAGTACTTC. The rearrangement uses TRBV7-3 and TRBJ2-7; no definite D call. The CDR3 is 14 residues long. Germline assignment: CDR1 SGHTA and CDR2 FQGTGA. V lost 5 bases to trimming and J lost 6 bases, with 17 bases between them.

This chain connects TRBV7-2 to TRBJ2-7; 8 bases fit TRBD1. The ends lost 5 bases at V and 6 bases at J; junction bases unmatched: 6. From germline, CDR1 is SGHTA and CDR2 FQGNSA. The CDR3 length is 13 residues. The CDR3 spells CASSPMTGAEQYF. CDR3 DNA sequence: TGTGCCAGCAGCCCTATGACAGGGGCCGAGCAGTACTTC.

The chain employs TRBV20-1 and TRBJ2-7; D unclear. The length of the CDR3 is 12 residues. V lost 0 bases to trimming and J lost 5 bases, with 8 bases between them. Germline V gene data show CDR1 as DFQATT and CDR2 as SNEGSKA (reference sequence). The CDR3 DNA follows: TGCAGTGCTAGAGATCCAGCGCACGAGCAGTACTTC. Protein sequence: CSARDPAHEQYF.

The rearrangement links TRBV11-3 to TRBJ1-6, with 8 bases aligning to TRBD1. V gave up 4 bases and J gave up 6 bases; unmatched junction bases: 2. There are 14 residues in the CDR3. Looked up from germline, CDR1 is SGHNT and CDR2 is YENEEA. The CDR3 DNA reads as TGTGCCAGCAGCTCGGGACAGGCTAATTCACCCCTCCACTTT. Its translation: CASSSGQANSPLHF.

The table lists this clonotype with many counts. The chain couples TRBV7-2 to TRBJ2-2; D gene unclear. Trimming shortened V by 3 bases and J by 6 bases, and 17 bases separated the two germline ends. The CDR3 runs to 16 residues. Germline CDR1 and CDR2: SGHTA and FQGNSA. The CDR3 coding sequence is TGTGCCAGCAGCTTTCCGCTGAGTTCCCGCTCCGGGGAGCTGTTTTTT. It codes for CASSFPLSSRSGELFF.